The sequence of this T cell receptor (beta chain) was determined in a study of blood T cell repertoires in COVID-19. The table came from immunoSEQ multiplex PCR; TCRdb's copy has only in-frame clones and leaves some out. Among roughly 250,000 clones listed, approximately 91% were seen once. The length of the CDR3 is 18 residues. The V and J ends lost 3 bases and 8 bases, in that order; junction bases with no gene match: 18. The sequencing sample was made of PBMCs or T cells enriched from blood (not recorded which). The rearrangement uses TRBV23-1 and TRBJ1-2, with 10 nucleotides matching TRBD1. TRBV23-1 is labeled an ORF, and its function is uncertain. This clonotype was sampled from a woman between 40 and 50 years old with acute COVID-19. CDR3 nucleotide sequence: TGCGCCAGCAGTCATATTACTATTTCCGGGACAGGGGAAAGGGGCTACACCTTC. It translates to CASSHITISGTGERGYTF.